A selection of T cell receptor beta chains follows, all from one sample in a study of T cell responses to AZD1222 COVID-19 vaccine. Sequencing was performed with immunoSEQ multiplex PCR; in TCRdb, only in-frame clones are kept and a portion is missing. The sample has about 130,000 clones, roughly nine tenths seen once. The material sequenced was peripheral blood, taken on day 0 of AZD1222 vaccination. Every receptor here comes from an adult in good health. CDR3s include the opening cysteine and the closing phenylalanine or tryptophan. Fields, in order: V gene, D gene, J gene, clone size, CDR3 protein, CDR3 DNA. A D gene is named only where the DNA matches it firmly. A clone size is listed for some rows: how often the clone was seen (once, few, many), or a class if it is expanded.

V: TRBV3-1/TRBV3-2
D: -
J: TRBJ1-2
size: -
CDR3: CASSPPGQPSRGYTF
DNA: TGTGCCAGCAGCCCACCGGGACAACCCAGCCGAGGCTACACCTTC

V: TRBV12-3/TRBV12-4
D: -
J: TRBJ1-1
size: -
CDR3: CASRDSFEAFF
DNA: TGTGCCAGCAGGGACAGTTTCGAAGCTTTCTTT

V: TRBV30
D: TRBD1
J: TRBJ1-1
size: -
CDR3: CAWSASGGFDTEAFF
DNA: TGTGCCTGGAGTGCGTCAGGGGGATTCGACACTGAAGCTTTCTTT

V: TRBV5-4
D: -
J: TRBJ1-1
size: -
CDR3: CASSPRAAVNTEAFF
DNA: TGTGCCAGCAGCCCCCGTGCGGCAGTGAACACTGAAGCTTTCTTT

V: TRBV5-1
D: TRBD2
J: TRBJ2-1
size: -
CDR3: CASSLGLAVYNEQFF
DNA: TGCGCCAGCAGCTTGGGGCTAGCGGTTTACAATGAGCAGTTCTTC

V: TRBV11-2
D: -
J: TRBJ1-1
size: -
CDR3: CASSSPQGGGNTEAFF
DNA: TGTGCCAGCAGCTCCCCACAGGGAGGGGGGAACACTGAAGCTTTCTTT

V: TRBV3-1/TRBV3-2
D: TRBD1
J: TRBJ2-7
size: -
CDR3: CASSQDQRGTGSYEQYF
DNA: TGTGCCAGCAGCCAAGACCAGAGAGGGACAGGTTCCTACGAGCAGTACTTC

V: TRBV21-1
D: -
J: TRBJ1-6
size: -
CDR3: CATYVYSPLHF
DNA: TGTGCCACCTACGTGTACTCACCCCTCCACTTT

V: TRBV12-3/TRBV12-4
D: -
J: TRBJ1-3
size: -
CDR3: CASSSVGNTIYF
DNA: TGTGCCAGCAGTTCTGTAGGAAACACCATATATTTT

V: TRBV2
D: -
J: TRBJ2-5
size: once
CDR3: CATRSGNQETQYF
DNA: TGTGCCACCCGTAGCGGCAACCAAGAGACCCAGTACTTC

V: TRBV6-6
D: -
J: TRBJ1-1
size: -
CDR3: CATQEGNTEAFF
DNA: TGTGCCACCCAGGAGGGGAACACTGAAGCTTTCTTT

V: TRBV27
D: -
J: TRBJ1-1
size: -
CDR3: CATGLTENTEAFF
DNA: TGTGCCACTGGATTGACAGAGAACACTGAAGCTTTCTTT

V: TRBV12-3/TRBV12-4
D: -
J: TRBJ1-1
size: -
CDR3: CASSFRGSTEAFF
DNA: TGTGCCAGCAGTTTTAGGGGGTCGACTGAAGCTTTCTTT

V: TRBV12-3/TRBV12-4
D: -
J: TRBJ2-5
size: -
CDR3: CASTLTRKETQYF
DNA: TGTGCCAGCACCTTAACCAGAAAAGAGACCCAGTACTTC

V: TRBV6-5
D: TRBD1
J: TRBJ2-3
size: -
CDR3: CASIPDRASTDTQYF
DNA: TGTGCCTCCATCCCTGACAGGGCTAGCACAGATACGCAGTATTTT

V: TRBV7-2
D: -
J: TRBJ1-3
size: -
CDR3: CASSQYDTIYF
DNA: TGTGCCAGCAGCCAATACGACACCATATATTTT

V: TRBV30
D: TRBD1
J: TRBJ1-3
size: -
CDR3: CAWSVKGGPGNTIYF
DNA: TGTGCCTGGAGTGTTAAAGGGGGCCCTGGAAACACCATATATTTT

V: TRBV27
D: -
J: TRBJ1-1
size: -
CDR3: CASRVREGRYEAFF
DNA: TGTGCCAGCAGAGTTCGGGAGGGACGGTACGAAGCTTTCTTT

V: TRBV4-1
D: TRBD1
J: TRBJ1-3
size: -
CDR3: CASSQAAGGSSSGNTIYF
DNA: TGCGCCAGCAGCCAAGCCGCAGGGGGGTCGTCCTCTGGAAACACCATATATTTT

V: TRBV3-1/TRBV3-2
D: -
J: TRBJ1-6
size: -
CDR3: CASSYNGYPNSPLHF
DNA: TGTGCCAGCAGCTACAACGGGTACCCTAATTCACCCCTCCACTTT

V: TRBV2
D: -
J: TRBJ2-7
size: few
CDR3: CASSGQAYEQYF
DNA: TGTGCCAGCAGTGGACAGGCCTACGAGCAGTACTTC

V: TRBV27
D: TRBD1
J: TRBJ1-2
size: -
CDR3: CASSLRQGGGYGYTF
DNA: TGTGCCAGCAGTTTACGACAGGGAGGTGGCTATGGCTACACCTTC

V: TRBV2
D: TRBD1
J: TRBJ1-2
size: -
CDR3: CASTIQGDYGYTF
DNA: TGTGCCAGCACGATCCAGGGGGACTATGGCTACACCTTC

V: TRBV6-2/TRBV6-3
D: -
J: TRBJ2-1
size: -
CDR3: CASSSRIGDNEQFF
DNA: TGTGCCAGCAGTTCGCGAATAGGAGACAATGAGCAGTTCTTC

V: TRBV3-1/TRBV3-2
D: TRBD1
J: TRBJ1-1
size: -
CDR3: CASTPQGARTEAFF
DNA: TGTGCCAGCACTCCACAGGGGGCCCGAACTGAAGCTTTCTTT

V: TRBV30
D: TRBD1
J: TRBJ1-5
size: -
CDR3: CAWSPGQSGNQPQHF
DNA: TGTGCCTGGAGCCCGGGACAGAGCGGCAATCAGCCCCAGCATTTT

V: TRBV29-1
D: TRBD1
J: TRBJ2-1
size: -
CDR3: CSVDRGRNEQFF
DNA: TGCAGCGTTGACAGGGGGAGAAATGAGCAGTTCTTC

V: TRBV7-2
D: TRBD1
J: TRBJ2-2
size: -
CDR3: CASSWTGVGELFF
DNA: TGTGCCAGCAGCTGGACAGGGGTCGGGGAGCTGTTTTTT

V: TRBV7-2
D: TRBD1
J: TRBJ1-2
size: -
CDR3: CASSLGRGQTYGYTF
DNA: TGTGCCAGCAGCTTAGGCCGGGGACAGACCTATGGCTACACCTTC

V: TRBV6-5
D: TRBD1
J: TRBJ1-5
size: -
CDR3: CASSYGRGLNQPQHF
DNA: TGTGCCAGCAGCTACGGGAGGGGGCTCAATCAGCCCCAGCATTTT

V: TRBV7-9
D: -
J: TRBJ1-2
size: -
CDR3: CASSFIAGRALYGYTF
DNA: TGTGCCAGCAGCTTCATCGCAGGACGGGCCCTCTATGGCTACACCTTC

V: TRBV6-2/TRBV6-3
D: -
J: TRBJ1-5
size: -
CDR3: CASSWGGSGSQPQHF
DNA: TGTGCCAGCAGTTGGGGGGGCTCGGGGAGTCAGCCCCAGCATTTT

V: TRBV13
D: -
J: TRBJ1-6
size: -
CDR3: CASGQGNSPLHF
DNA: TGTGCCAGCGGGCAGGGGAATTCACCCCTCCACTTT

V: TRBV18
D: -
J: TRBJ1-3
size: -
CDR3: CASSPQGDSGNTIYF
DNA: TGTGCCAGCTCACCTCAAGGGGACTCTGGAAACACCATATATTTT

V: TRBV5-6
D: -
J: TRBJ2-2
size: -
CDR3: CASSFGLGGPTGELFF
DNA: TGTGCCAGCAGCTTTGGACTGGGGGGGCCCACCGGGGAGCTGTTTTTT

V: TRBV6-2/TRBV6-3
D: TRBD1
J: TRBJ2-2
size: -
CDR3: CASSLQGARNTGELFF
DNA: TGTGCCAGCAGCCTACAGGGGGCGCGGAACACCGGGGAGCTGTTTTTT

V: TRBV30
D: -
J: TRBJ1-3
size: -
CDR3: CAWGPLGHGSSGNTIYF
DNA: TGTGCCTGGGGCCCCTTAGGTCACGGGAGCTCTGGAAACACCATATATTTT

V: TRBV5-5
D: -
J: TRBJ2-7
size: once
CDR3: CASRYSYEQYF
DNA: TGTGCCAGCAGGTACTCCTACGAGCAGTACTTC

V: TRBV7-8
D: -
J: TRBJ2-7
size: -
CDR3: CASSRQAELDEQYF
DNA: TGTGCCAGCAGCCGACAGGCCGAGTTAGACGAGCAGTACTTC

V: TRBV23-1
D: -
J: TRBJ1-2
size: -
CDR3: CASSQSKRPTGNYGYTF
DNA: TGCGCCAGCAGTCAATCTAAAAGGCCGACCGGCAACTATGGCTACACCTTC

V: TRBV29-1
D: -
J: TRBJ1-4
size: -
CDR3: CSVRGAATNEKLFF
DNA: TGCAGCGTCAGGGGAGCTGCAACTAATGAAAAACTGTTTTTT

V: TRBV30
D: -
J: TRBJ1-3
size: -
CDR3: CAWSRVREAGNTIYF
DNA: TGTGCCTGGTCGAGGGTTAGGGAGGCTGGAAACACCATATATTTT

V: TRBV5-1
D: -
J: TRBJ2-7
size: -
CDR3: CASSLGSLYEQYF
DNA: TGCGCCAGCAGCTTGGGGTCACTCTACGAGCAGTACTTC

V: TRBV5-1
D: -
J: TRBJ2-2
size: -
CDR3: CASSRGSTGELFF
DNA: TGCGCCAGCAGCAGGGGGTCCACCGGGGAGCTGTTTTTT

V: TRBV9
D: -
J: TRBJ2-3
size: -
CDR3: CASSVDPSTALRTDTQYF
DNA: TGTGCCAGCAGCGTAGACCCATCGACAGCTCTCCGCACAGATACGCAGTATTTT